The present entry profiles one T cell receptor beta chain with its context. The data were taken from a study of OX40 agonist ivuxolimab in advanced cancers. Across the whole study: Of mixed ages from 23 to 79 and averaging approximately 60 years, the group was almost 85% male. Allowance was made for prior anti-PD-1, anti-PD-L1 or anti-CTLA-4 therapy, and approximately 40% had some.

The CDR3 covers 13 residues. V shed 6 bases, J shed 4 bases, and the junction held 3 bases outside the gene matches. CDR1 and CDR2 from the germline V gene are SGHRS and YFSETQ. Patients had blood sampled at baseline and again on cycle 4 day 1 and cycle 7 day 1. TCRdb keeps only in-frame clones here, not all; method: immunoSEQ multiplex PCR. The data contain around 87,000 clones, roughly 94% of them singletons. The receptor was derived from an adult with an advanced solid tumor such as melanoma, head and neck, liver or kidney cancer. This sequence joins TRBV5-1 and TRBJ2-1, with 8 bases fitting TRBD1. The specimen comprised CD4+ or CD8+ T cells sorted from blood, sampled in a trial of the OX40 agonist ivuxolimab. CDR3 DNA sequence: TGCGCCAGCAACGGACAGGGTTACAATGAGCAGTTCTTC. It is translated as CASNGQGYNEQFF.